Listed below are T cell receptor beta chains from one sample, sequenced in a study of OX40 agonist ivuxolimab in advanced cancers. Here immunoSEQ multiplex PCR was the method, and the copy in TCRdb shows in-frame clones only, minus some. The data show some 76,000 clones, 70% to 90% seen once. This material consisted of CD4+ or CD8+ T cells sorted from blood, taken in a trial of the OX40 agonist ivuxolimab. The receptor source for this set is an adult with an advanced solid tumor such as melanoma, head and neck, liver or kidney cancer. Both conserved end residues are part of each CDR3. The D gene is left open where the match is weak. Rows may omit the clone size; those that give it use once, few, many or a size class.

clone size: .; V gene: TRBV2; J gene: TRBJ2-1; D gene: .; CDR3 protein: CASSVSIYNEQFF; CDR3 DNA: TGTGCCAGCAGTGTCTCGATTTACAATGAGCAGTTCTTC
clone size: .; V gene: TRBV2; J gene: TRBJ1-1; D gene: .; CDR3 protein: CASSGTGNAEAFF; CDR3 DNA: TGTGCCAGCAGTGGAACAGGGAACGCTGAAGCTTTCTTT
clone size: .; V gene: TRBV13; J gene: TRBJ1-1; D gene: .; CDR3 protein: CASSLVHRTNTEAFF; CDR3 DNA: TGTGCCAGCAGCTTAGTTCACAGGACGAACACTGAAGCTTTCTTT
clone size: once; V gene: TRBV5-4; J gene: TRBJ2-3; D gene: .; CDR3 protein: CASSPPRVSQVTQYF; CDR3 DNA: TGTGCCAGCAGCCCCCCGCGGGTTAGCCAAGTTACGCAGTATTTT
clone size: .; V gene: TRBV5-1; J gene: TRBJ2-7; D gene: .; CDR3 protein: CASSLGRGSSYEQYF; CDR3 DNA: TGCGCCAGCAGCTTAGGCAGGGGAAGCTCCTACGAGCAGTACTTC
clone size: .; V gene: TRBV9; J gene: TRBJ2-7; D gene: .; CDR3 protein: CASSVGPEGEQYF; CDR3 DNA: TGTGCCAGCAGCGTAGGCCCAGAAGGCGAGCAGTACTTC
clone size: .; V gene: TRBV11-1; J gene: TRBJ1-2; D gene: .; CDR3 protein: CASSLEGGGYTF; CDR3 DNA: TGTGCCAGCAGCTTAGAGGGCGGCGGCTACACCTTC
clone size: .; V gene: TRBV18; J gene: TRBJ1-4; D gene: .; CDR3 protein: CASSPTGSQGEKLFF; CDR3 DNA: TGTGCCAGCTCACCCACCGGGTCACAAGGGGAAAAACTGTTTTTT
clone size: .; V gene: TRBV19; J gene: TRBJ1-4; D gene: .; CDR3 protein: CASSYRELDEKLFF; CDR3 DNA: TGTGCCAGTAGCTACCGGGAGTTGGATGAAAAACTGTTTTTT
clone size: .; V gene: TRBV7-9; J gene: TRBJ2-1; D gene: .; CDR3 protein: CASSLGGGSYNEQFF; CDR3 DNA: TGTGCCAGCAGCTTAGGTGGGGGGTCCTACAATGAGCAGTTCTTC
clone size: .; V gene: TRBV7-8; J gene: TRBJ2-7; D gene: .; CDR3 protein: CASSPTPGEGYEQYF; CDR3 DNA: TGTGCCAGCAGCCCAACTCCGGGGGAAGGCTACGAGCAGTACTTC
clone size: .; V gene: TRBV5-1; J gene: TRBJ2-5; D gene: TRBD2; CDR3 protein: CASSLMTSGRRLRETQYF; CDR3 DNA: TGCGCCAGCAGCTTAATGACTAGCGGGAGGCGGTTGAGAGAGACCCAGTACTTC
clone size: .; V gene: TRBV14; J gene: TRBJ2-7; D gene: .; CDR3 protein: CASSATGGYYEQYF; CDR3 DNA: TGTGCCAGCAGCGCGACAGGAGGATACTACGAGCAGTACTTC
clone size: once; V gene: TRBV18; J gene: TRBJ2-7; D gene: TRBD1; CDR3 protein: CASSPGQNSYEQYF; CDR3 DNA: TGTGCCAGCTCACCGGGACAGAACTCCTACGAGCAGTACTTC
clone size: few; V gene: TRBV7-3; J gene: TRBJ1-2; D gene: .; CDR3 protein: CASSEDGYGYTF; CDR3 DNA: TGTGCCAGCAGCGAGGACGGCTATGGCTACACCTTC
clone size: .; V gene: TRBV6-1; J gene: TRBJ2-7; D gene: .; CDR3 protein: CASSEYRNSYEQYF; CDR3 DNA: TGTGCCAGCAGTGAATACAGGAACTCCTACGAGCAGTACTTC
clone size: .; V gene: TRBV27; J gene: TRBJ2-1; D gene: .; CDR3 protein: CASSSPGPTNNEQFF; CDR3 DNA: TGTGCCAGCAGTTCTCCGGGACCCACTAACAATGAGCAGTTCTTC
clone size: once; V gene: TRBV7-9; J gene: TRBJ1-6; D gene: .; CDR3 protein: CASSLEWGNSPLHF; CDR3 DNA: TGTGCCAGCAGCTTAGAATGGGGGAATTCACCCCTCCACTTT
clone size: .; V gene: TRBV6-6; J gene: TRBJ2-7; D gene: .; CDR3 protein: CASKDSQTGSYEQYF; CDR3 DNA: TGTGCCAGCAAAGATTCACAGACCGGCTCCTACGAGCAGTACTTC
clone size: .; V gene: TRBV7-7; J gene: TRBJ2-2; D gene: .; CDR3 protein: CASSLGPGGELFF; CDR3 DNA: TGTGCTAGCAGCTTGGGACCGGGTGGGGAGCTGTTTTTT
clone size: .; V gene: TRBV11-2; J gene: TRBJ2-5; D gene: .; CDR3 protein: CASSLGGASREQETQYF; CDR3 DNA: TGTGCCAGCAGCTTGGGGGGGGCTAGCAGGGAACAAGAGACCCAGTACTTC
clone size: .; V gene: TRBV5-4; J gene: TRBJ1-2; D gene: .; CDR3 protein: CASSLDGIYGYTF; CDR3 DNA: TGTGCCAGCAGTCTTGACGGAATCTATGGCTACACCTTC
clone size: .; V gene: TRBV9; J gene: TRBJ2-7; D gene: TRBD1; CDR3 protein: CASSVAGQGYYEQYF; CDR3 DNA: TGTGCCAGCAGCGTAGCGGGACAGGGCTACTACGAGCAGTACTTC
clone size: .; V gene: TRBV28; J gene: TRBJ1-6; D gene: TRBD1; CDR3 protein: CASSFTPGTGDSPLHF; CDR3 DNA: TGTGCCAGCAGTTTCACCCCCGGGACAGGGGATTCACCCCTCCACTTT
clone size: .; V gene: TRBV30; J gene: TRBJ1-4; D gene: TRBD1; CDR3 protein: CAWSSDREFGKLFF; CDR3 DNA: TGTGCCTGGAGTTCGGACAGGGAATTCGGAAAACTGTTTTTT
clone size: .; V gene: TRBV7-8; J gene: TRBJ1-2; D gene: .; CDR3 protein: CASSLEGTYGYTF; CDR3 DNA: TGTGCCAGCAGCTTAGAAGGAACCTATGGCTACACCTTC
clone size: .; V gene: TRBV9; J gene: TRBJ1-1; D gene: .; CDR3 protein: CASSVQSGTEAFF; CDR3 DNA: TGTGCCAGCAGCGTCCAATCGGGGACTGAAGCTTTCTTT
clone size: .; V gene: TRBV10-3; J gene: TRBJ1-5; D gene: .; CDR3 protein: CAISESRGRNNQPQHF; CDR3 DNA: TGTGCCATCAGTGAGAGCAGGGGAAGGAACAATCAGCCCCAGCATTTT
clone size: .; V gene: TRBV5-4; J gene: TRBJ1-1; D gene: TRBD1; CDR3 protein: CASSEGQANTEAFF; CDR3 DNA: TGTGCCAGCAGCGAAGGACAGGCGAACACTGAAGCTTTCTTT
clone size: once; V gene: TRBV2; J gene: TRBJ2-5; D gene: .; CDR3 protein: CASSVGGETQYF; CDR3 DNA: TGTGCCAGCAGTGTAGGGGGGGAGACCCAGTACTTC
clone size: .; V gene: TRBV18; J gene: TRBJ2-3; D gene: .; CDR3 protein: CASSLVDTQYF; CDR3 DNA: TGTGCCAGCTCACTGGTGGATACGCAGTATTTT
clone size: .; V gene: TRBV5-1; J gene: TRBJ1-6; D gene: .; CDR3 protein: CASSLGFARARNSPLHF; CDR3 DNA: TGCGCCAGCAGCTTGGGGTTCGCGAGGGCCAGGAATTCACCCCTCCACTTT
clone size: .; V gene: TRBV28; J gene: TRBJ1-2; D gene: .; CDR3 protein: CASRIGGTYGYTF; CDR3 DNA: TGTGCCAGCAGGATAGGAGGGACCTATGGCTACACCTTC
clone size: once; V gene: TRBV28; J gene: TRBJ2-2; D gene: .; CDR3 protein: CASSPHTNTGELFF; CDR3 DNA: TGTGCCAGCAGCCCTCACACGAACACCGGGGAGCTGTTTTTT
clone size: .; V gene: TRBV6-4; J gene: TRBJ2-3; D gene: .; CDR3 protein: CASSDPNTDTQYF; CDR3 DNA: TGTGCCAGCAGTGACCCCAACACAGATACGCAGTATTTT
clone size: .; V gene: TRBV4-1; J gene: TRBJ2-7; D gene: .; CDR3 protein: CASSQDIRAAASSYEQYF; CDR3 DNA: TGCGCCAGCAGCCAAGATATTAGGGCCGCGGCGTCGTCCTACGAGCAGTACTTC
clone size: .; V gene: TRBV7-9; J gene: TRBJ1-2; D gene: TRBD1; CDR3 protein: CASSKGQGDYGYTF; CDR3 DNA: TGTGCCAGCAGCAAGGGACAGGGGGACTATGGCTACACCTTC
clone size: .; V gene: TRBV10-3; J gene: TRBJ2-2; D gene: .; CDR3 protein: CAIMEGPPGELFF; CDR3 DNA: TGTGCCATCATGGAGGGGCCCCCCGGGGAGCTGTTTTTT
clone size: .; V gene: TRBV10-3; J gene: TRBJ1-4; D gene: TRBD1; CDR3 protein: CATRDRENEKLFF; CDR3 DNA: TGTGCCACGCGGGACAGGGAAAATGAAAAACTGTTTTTT
clone size: .; V gene: TRBV13; J gene: TRBJ2-7; D gene: .; CDR3 protein: CASSLGSTKQYF; CDR3 DNA: TGTGCCAGCAGCTTAGGATCGACCAAGCAGTACTTC
clone size: .; V gene: TRBV7-2; J gene: TRBJ1-6; D gene: .; CDR3 protein: CASSPGGVAYNSPLHF; CDR3 DNA: TGTGCCAGCAGTCCAGGAGGGGTAGCCTATAATTCACCCCTCCACTTT
clone size: .; V gene: TRBV7-8; J gene: TRBJ2-7; D gene: TRBD2; CDR3 protein: CASSLGWTSGSSYEQYF; CDR3 DNA: TGTGCCAGCAGCTTAGGGTGGACTAGCGGGAGCTCCTACGAGCAGTACTTC
clone size: .; V gene: TRBV7-6; J gene: TRBJ2-1; D gene: TRBD2; CDR3 protein: CASSLDTSGPYNEQFF; CDR3 DNA: TGTGCCAGCAGCTTAGACACTAGCGGGCCATACAATGAGCAGTTCTTC
clone size: .; V gene: TRBV27; J gene: TRBJ2-7; D gene: .; CDR3 protein: CACPLVADEQYF; CDR3 DNA: TGTGCCTGCCCCTTGGTAGCAGACGAGCAGTACTTC
clone size: .; V gene: TRBV30; J gene: TRBJ2-3; D gene: .; CDR3 protein: CAWSRDQSDTQYF; CDR3 DNA: TGTGCCTGGAGTCGCGACCAATCAGATACGCAGTATTTT
clone size: once; V gene: TRBV6-1; J gene: TRBJ1-1; D gene: TRBD1; CDR3 protein: CSSSSGGTGGTEAFF; CDR3 DNA: TGTTCCTCCTCCTCGGGGGGGACAGGGGGCACTGAAGCTTTCTTT
clone size: .; V gene: TRBV16; J gene: TRBJ1-5; D gene: TRBD1; CDR3 protein: CASSPTGRRQPQHF; CDR3 DNA: TGTGCCAGCAGCCCGACAGGGAGGAGGCAGCCCCAGCATTTT
clone size: .; V gene: TRBV7-9; J gene: TRBJ2-2; D gene: .; CDR3 protein: CASSLAEPRLNTGELFF; CDR3 DNA: TGTGCCAGCAGCTTAGCTGAACCTAGACTGAACACCGGGGAGCTGTTTTTT
clone size: .; V gene: TRBV7-2; J gene: TRBJ1-5; D gene: .; CDR3 protein: CASSLDLNQPQHF; CDR3 DNA: TGTGCCAGCAGCTTAGACTTAAATCAGCCCCAGCATTTT
clone size: .; V gene: TRBV27; J gene: TRBJ2-5; D gene: TRBD2; CDR3 protein: CASSSLAVQETQYF; CDR3 DNA: TGTGCCAGCAGTTCGCTAGCGGTTCAAGAGACCCAGTACTTC
clone size: .; V gene: TRBV7-2; J gene: TRBJ2-7; D gene: TRBD1; CDR3 protein: CASSLNRGYYEQYF; CDR3 DNA: TGTGCCAGCAGCTTAAACAGGGGGTACTACGAGCAGTACTTC
clone size: .; V gene: TRBV30; J gene: TRBJ2-2; D gene: TRBD1; CDR3 protein: CAWSNHRGTGELFF; CDR3 DNA: TGTGCCTGGAGTAACCACAGGGGCACCGGGGAGCTGTTTTTT